These T cell receptor beta chains were read from a single sample in a study of cytomegalovirus exposure and HLA in healthy donors. The protocol was immunoSEQ multiplex PCR, while the TCRdb copy is restricted to in-frame clones and leaves out a portion. The sample includes more than 60,000 clones. Material: PBMCs. These receptors came from a boy between 5 and 17 years old in good health and CMV-seronegative. The CDR3 runs from the conserved cysteine through the conserved F or W. A D gene is named only where the DNA matches it firmly.

CDR3 protein | CDR3 DNA | J gene | V gene | D gene
CAWMERTGFYEQYF | TGTGCCTGGATGGAAAGGACAGGCTTCTACGAGCAGTACTTC | TRBJ2-7 | TRBV30 | TRBD1
CASSSPGEETQYF | TGTGCCAGCAGCTCCCCGGGGGAAGAGACCCAGTACTTC | TRBJ2-5 | TRBV5-6 | .
CASSQGQTGSGWPQHF | TGCGCCAGCAGCCAAGGTCAAACAGGCAGCGGGTGGCCCCAGCATTTT | TRBJ1-5 | TRBV4-1 | .
CASSLDSNWQPQHF | TGTGCCAGCAGCTTAGACTCCAATTGGCAGCCCCAGCATTTT | TRBJ1-5 | TRBV7-9 | .
CASSPRDGGIAKNIQYF | TGTGCCAGCAGCCCCCGTGACGGGGGAATAGCCAAAAACATTCAGTACTTC | TRBJ2-4 | TRBV11-3 | .
CASSIQGNYGYTF | TGTGCCAGCAGTATACAGGGTAACTATGGCTACACCTTC | TRBJ1-2 | TRBV27 | .
CASSASFAGGSSHEQFF | TGTGCCAGCAGCGCGTCTTTCGCGGGGGGGTCCTCCCATGAGCAGTTCTTC | TRBJ2-1 | TRBV4-2 | TRBD2
CASSNGPGEQFF | TGTGCCAGCAGCAACGGGCCAGGGGAGCAGTTCTTC | TRBJ2-1 | TRBV7-3 | .
CAAQGYYEQYF | TGTGCCGCTCAGGGCTACTACGAGCAGTACTTC | TRBJ2-7 | TRBV28 | .
CASSIVEDSNEQYF | TGTGCCAGTAGTATAGTTGAGGACAGCAACGAGCAGTACTTC | TRBJ2-7 | TRBV19 | .
CASSPPGGPYEQYF | TGTGCCAGCTCACCACCGGGGGGTCCTTACGAGCAGTACTTC | TRBJ2-7 | TRBV18 | .
CAIAAGVRTGELFF | TGTGCCATCGCCGCGGGGGTCCGTACCGGGGAGCTGTTTTTT | TRBJ2-2 | TRBV10-3 | TRBD2
CSVEERGVEQYF | TGCAGCGTTGAAGAACGCGGGGTCGAGCAGTACTTC | TRBJ2-7 | TRBV29-1 | .
CASSPYFYEQYF | TGTGCCAGCAGTCCGTACTTCTACGAGCAGTACTTC | TRBJ2-7 | TRBV6-5 | .
CASRDMGYYEQYF | TGTGCCAGCCGGGACATGGGCTATTACGAGCAGTACTTC | TRBJ2-7 | TRBV19 | .
CASSDIDRVQETQYF | TGTGCCAGCAGTGACATAGACAGGGTTCAAGAGACCCAGTACTTC | TRBJ2-5 | TRBV6-1 | TRBD1
CASSANRVANEKLFF | TGTGCCAGCAGCGCCAACAGGGTAGCTAATGAAAAACTGTTTTTT | TRBJ1-4 | TRBV7-2 | .
CASSHRTENLPEAFF | TGTGCCAGCAGCCACCGGACAGAGAACCTCCCTGAAGCTTTCTTT | TRBJ1-1 | TRBV4-2 | .
CASSQIRTSGTTYEQYF | TGTGCCAGCAGCCAGATACGGACTAGCGGGACTACCTACGAGCAGTACTTC | TRBJ2-7 | TRBV7-8 | TRBD2
CSAPSSYNEQFF | TGCAGCGCCCCTTCCTCCTACAATGAGCAGTTCTTC | TRBJ2-1 | TRBV29-1 | .
CASGLGDTEAFF | TGTGCTAGTGGTTTGGGAGACACTGAAGCTTTCTTT | TRBJ1-1 | TRBV12-5 | .
CASSLQGNNSPLHF | TGTGCCAGCAGTCTACAGGGTAATAATTCACCCCTCCACTTT | TRBJ1-6 | TRBV27 | .
CASSLLQGNSPLHF | TGTGCCAGCAGTTTATTGCAGGGGAATTCACCCCTCCACTTT | TRBJ1-6 | TRBV27 | .
CASSLRAGETQYF | TGCGCCAGCAGCTTGAGAGCGGGAGAGACCCAGTACTTC | TRBJ2-5 | TRBV5-1 | .
CASSYSRGWGTDTQYF | TGTGCCAGCAGTTACTCCAGGGGTTGGGGCACAGATACGCAGTATTTT | TRBJ2-3 | TRBV6-5 | .
CASSLAHRGDTIYF | TGTGCCAGCAGTTTAGCCCACAGGGGAGACACCATATATTTT | TRBJ1-3 | TRBV28 | TRBD1
CASSSQTGPYEQYF | TGTGCCAGCAGTTCCCAGACAGGACCCTACGAGCAGTACTTC | TRBJ2-7 | TRBV6-5 | .
CASSLGQGARQPQHF | TGCGCCAGCAGCTTGGGACAGGGGGCACGACAGCCCCAGCATTTT | TRBJ1-5 | TRBV5-1 | TRBD1
CARQNYGYTF | TGTGCCAGACAGAACTATGGCTACACCTTC | TRBJ1-2 | TRBV2 | .
CASSSSRGVPYGYTF | TGTGCCAGCAGCTCCTCTAGGGGTGTCCCGTATGGCTACACCTTC | TRBJ1-2 | TRBV5-8 | .
CASSLEGHVGYEQYF | TGTGCCAGCTCACTCGAGGGACACGTTGGCTACGAGCAGTACTTC | TRBJ2-7 | TRBV18 | .
CASSLLGGSSYEQYF | TGTGCCAGCAGCTTATTGGGCGGGAGTTCTTACGAGCAGTACTTC | TRBJ2-7 | TRBV6-5 | TRBD2
CASSLTGLSGGNTIYF | TGCGCCAGCAGCTTGACAGGCCTCTCGGGCGGAAACACCATATATTTT | TRBJ1-3 | TRBV5-1 | .
CASSELGGLFF | TGTGCCAGCAGTGAGCTGGGGGGGCTGTTTTTT | TRBJ2-2 | TRBV6-1 | .
CASSGTGGVLLNF | TGTGCCAGCTCCGGGACAGGGGGGGTTCTCTTGAACTTC | TRBJ2-7 | TRBV5-4 | TRBD1
CASSIGQGSNQPQHF | TGTGCCAGCAGCATAGGACAGGGAAGCAATCAGCCCCAGCATTTT | TRBJ1-5 | TRBV7-2 | TRBD1
CAWSIATGTMYNEQFF | TGTGCCTGGAGCATAGCCACCGGGACTATGTACAATGAGCAGTTCTTC | TRBJ2-1 | TRBV30 | TRBD2
CATSRDRGGRAFF | TGTGCCACCAGCAGAGATCGGGGAGGAAGAGCTTTCTTT | TRBJ1-1 | TRBV15 | .
CASSQGGGGSSYNEQFF | TGTGCCAGCAGCCAAGGAGGGGGCGGCAGCTCCTACAATGAGCAGTTCTTC | TRBJ2-1 | TRBV4-2 | TRBD1
CASSEPGQGAYEQFF | TGTGCCAGCAGTGAACCGGGACAGGGGGCCTATGAGCAGTTCTTC | TRBJ2-1 | TRBV25-1 | TRBD1